The clone carrying this TCR beta chain was detected ten times or more. These data originate in a study of early T cells in non-severe SARS-CoV-2 infection. The CDR3 is made up of 17 amino acids. Looked up from germline, CDR1 is MGHDK and CDR2 is SYGVNS. V lost 5 bases and J 2 bases, leaving 20 bases between the germline ends. TCRdb ran MiXCR on the 5' RACE reads and lists one entry per CDR3 protein. The table shows more than 35,000 distinct CDR3 sequences, with 5% to 6.5% occurring only once. This chain links TRBV25-1 with TRBJ2-3, with D unresolved. This receptor was taken from an adult who was a healthcare worker with PCR-confirmed SARS-CoV-2 infection or an uninfected control (not recorded which). Sequencing was carried out using whole blood. The CDR3 nucleotides read TGTGCCAGCAGTTCGTCTAGTCCAATCCCGCCCACAGATACGCAGTATTTT. It yields the protein CASSSSSPIPPTDTQYF.